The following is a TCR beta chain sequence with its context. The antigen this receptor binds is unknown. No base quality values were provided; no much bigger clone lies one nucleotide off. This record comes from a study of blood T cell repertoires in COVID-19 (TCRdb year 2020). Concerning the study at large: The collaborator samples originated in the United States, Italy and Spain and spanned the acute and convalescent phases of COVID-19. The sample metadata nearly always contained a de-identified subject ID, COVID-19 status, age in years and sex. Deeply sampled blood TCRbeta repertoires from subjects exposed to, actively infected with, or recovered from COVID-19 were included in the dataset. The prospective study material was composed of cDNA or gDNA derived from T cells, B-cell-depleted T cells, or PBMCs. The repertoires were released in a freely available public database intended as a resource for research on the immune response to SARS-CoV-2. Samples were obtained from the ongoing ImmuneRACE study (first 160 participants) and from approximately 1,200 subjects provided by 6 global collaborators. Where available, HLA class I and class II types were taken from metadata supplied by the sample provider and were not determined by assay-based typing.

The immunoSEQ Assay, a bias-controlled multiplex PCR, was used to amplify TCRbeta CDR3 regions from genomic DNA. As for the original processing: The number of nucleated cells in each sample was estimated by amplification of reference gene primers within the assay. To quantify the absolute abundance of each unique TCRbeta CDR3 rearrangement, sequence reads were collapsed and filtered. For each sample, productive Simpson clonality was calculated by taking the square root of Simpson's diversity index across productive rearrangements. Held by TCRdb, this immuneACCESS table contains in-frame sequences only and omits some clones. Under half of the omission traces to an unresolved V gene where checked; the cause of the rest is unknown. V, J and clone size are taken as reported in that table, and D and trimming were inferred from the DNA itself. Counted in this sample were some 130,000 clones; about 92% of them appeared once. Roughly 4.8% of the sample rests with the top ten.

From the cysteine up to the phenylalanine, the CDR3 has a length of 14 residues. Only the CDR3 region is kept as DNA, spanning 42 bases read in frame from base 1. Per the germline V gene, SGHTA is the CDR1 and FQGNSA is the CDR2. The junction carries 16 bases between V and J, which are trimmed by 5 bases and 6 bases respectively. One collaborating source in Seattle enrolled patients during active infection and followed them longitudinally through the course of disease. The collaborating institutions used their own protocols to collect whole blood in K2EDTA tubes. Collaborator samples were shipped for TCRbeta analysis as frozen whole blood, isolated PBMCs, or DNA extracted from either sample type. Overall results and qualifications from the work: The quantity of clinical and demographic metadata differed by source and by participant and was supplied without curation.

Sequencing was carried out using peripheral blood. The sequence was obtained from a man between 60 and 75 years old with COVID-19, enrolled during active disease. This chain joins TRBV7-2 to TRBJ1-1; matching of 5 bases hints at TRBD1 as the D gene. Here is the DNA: TGTGCCAGCAGCCCCAGGAGGGAAGGGGCTGAAGCTTTCTTT. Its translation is CASSPRREGAEAFF. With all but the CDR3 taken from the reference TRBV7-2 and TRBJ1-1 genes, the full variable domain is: GAGVSQSPSNKVTEKGKDVELRCDPISGHTALYWYRQSLGQGLEFLIYFQGNSAPDKSGLPSDRFSAERTGGSVSTLTIQRTQQEDSAVYLCASSPRREGAEAFFGQGTRLTVV.